These 3 T cell receptor beta chains were sequenced from one sample in a study of blood T cell repertoires in COVID-19. Produced via immunoSEQ multiplex PCR; TCRdb's table is partial and in-frame only. In the table there are around 95,000 clones, about 80% of which are singletons. The sequenced material came from peripheral blood. All receptors come from a man aged 65 to 79 with active or convalescent COVID-19.

This chain uses TRBV6-2 or TRBV6-3 with TRBJ2-7; the D gene is possibly TRBD1 (5 bases). The CDR3 is 12 residues long. V lost 6 bases, J lost 3 bases, and 9 bases lay in between. Germline V lookup: CDR1 MNHEY, CDR2 SVGEGT. The CDR3 DNA reads TGTGCCAGCAGCTATGACAGCTACGAGCAGTACTTC. Its translation: CASSYDSYEQYF.

The DNA for the CDR3 is TGTGCCAGCAGGCGAGACAGGGGGTCCTACGAGCAGTACTTC. This codes for CASRRDRGSYEQYF. This chain uses TRBV6-5 with TRBJ2-7, with 9 bases aligning to TRBD1. J lost 1 base, V lost 6 bases, and 4 bases had no gene match. The CDR3 extends over 14 amino acids. CDR1 is MNHEY, CDR2 SVGAGI, per germline.

The gene calls are TRBV27 and TRBJ2-1; TRBD1 aligns across 9 bases. Germline CDR1 MNHEY, CDR2 SMNVEV (reference sequence). V shed 10 bases and J 0 bases; nucleotides not matched to a gene: 10. The CDR3 runs 16 residues. This CDR3 is CATLLPGQGSYNEQFF. As DNA, the CDR3 is TGTGCCACCCTCCTTCCGGGACAGGGCTCCTACAATGAGCAGTTCTTC.